Included here is one T cell receptor (beta chain) sequence, with context. The data originate from a study of control samples from healthy donors and cancer patients. The germline gives CDR1 SNHLY, CDR2 FYNNEI. V gave up 4 bases and J gave up 4 bases, with 10 bases separating them. This CDR3 has 13 amino acids. The data were produced by immunoSEQ multiplex PCR, yet TCRdb's version contains in-frame clones alone and is incomplete. The repertoire holds around 90,000 clones, with roughly 86% as singletons. This sequence originates from a young man in good health. The J gene is TRBJ2-5, the V gene TRBV2; maybe TRBD1 (6 bases). The sequenced sample consisted of blood. CDR3 coding DNA: TGTGCCAGCAGTGCCGACAGGTCAGAGACCCAGTACTTC. Protein: CASSADRSETQYF.